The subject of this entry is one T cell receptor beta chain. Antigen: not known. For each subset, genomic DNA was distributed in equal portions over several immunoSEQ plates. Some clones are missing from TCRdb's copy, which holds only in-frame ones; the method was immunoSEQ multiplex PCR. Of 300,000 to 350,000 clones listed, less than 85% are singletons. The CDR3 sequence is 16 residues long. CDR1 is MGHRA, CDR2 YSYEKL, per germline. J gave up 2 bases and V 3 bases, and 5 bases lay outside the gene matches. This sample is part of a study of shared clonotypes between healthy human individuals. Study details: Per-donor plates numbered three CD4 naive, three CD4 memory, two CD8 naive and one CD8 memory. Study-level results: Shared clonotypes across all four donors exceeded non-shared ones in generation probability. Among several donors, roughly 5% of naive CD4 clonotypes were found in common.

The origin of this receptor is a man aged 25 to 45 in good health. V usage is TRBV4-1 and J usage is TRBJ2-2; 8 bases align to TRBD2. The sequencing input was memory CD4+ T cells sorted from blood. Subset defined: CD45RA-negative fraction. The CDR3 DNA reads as TGCGCCAGCAGCCACTCCGGGGGGGCCAACACCGGGGAGCTGTTTTTT. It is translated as CASSHSGGANTGELFF.